Reported below is one TCR beta chain. In its sample, this clone was seen a few times. What this receptor recognizes is not known. No clone much larger than this one lies a single base away; base qualities are absent. From each donor, a single peripheral blood sample of 100 to 150 mL on average was drawn into heparinised tubes. Using a panel that included CD45RO, CCR7, CD25, CD127, CD95 and CD27, naive, central memory, regulatory and stem cell-like memory CD4+ T cells were sorted on a BD FACSAria II. Every sorted population had a purity above 95%. PBMCs were isolated immediately by Lymphoprep density gradient centrifugation and stained directly without culture. Samples were stained and sorted in pairs, with one healthy donor and one patient per experiment, so that batch effects were minimized. All of the isolated RNA was reverse transcribed with the High Capacity cDNA Reverse Transcription Kit, so expressed TCRB transcripts were sequenced. Deep immunoSEQ sequencing was applied to naive, central memory and regulatory T cell samples, giving an average of roughly 3.5 million total reads per sample. Sorted cells were lysed in RLT buffer, and RNA was extracted using DNase-treated RNeasy Micro or Mini kits according to cell number. Each cell subset was processed on its own to prevent cross-contamination, while patient and healthy donor samples were processed together. Using the immunoSEQ multiplex PCR, TCRB sequences were amplified from cDNA into 87-bp fragments spanning the CDR3 region. The amplicons were sequenced using the Illumina HiSeq platform. Under the source paper's analysis protocol: Synthetic template baselines were used to correct PCR bias computationally, reads within Hamming distance 2 were collapsed, and singletons that could not be merged were discarded. By aligning reads against IMGT, V, D and J genes, CDR3 length, and insertions or deletions at six rearrangement sites were assigned. Clonotype counts were normalized to sorted cell number within each subset before computing true diversity and Gini coefficients with the tcR R package. Repertoire sharing was quantified using the overlap coefficient calculated on TCRB nucleotide sequences. The immuneACCESS repertoire file appears here via TCRdb, limited to in-frame rearrangements. These files lack a portion of the clones; in checked studies, under half of the deficit traces to unresolved V genes, and the cause of the others is not known. V, J and clone size were drawn from that table, and D and trimming were deduced from the DNA. Present in this sample are about 340,000 clones, 6.5% to 10% of which were seen just once. Approximately 0.47% of the sample is taken by the ten largest.

The germline V gene encodes CDR1 SQVTM and CDR2 ANQGSEA. From its cysteine to its phenylalanine, the CDR3 spans 15 amino acids. CDR3 DNA is the only sequence kept; it has 45 bases, read in frame from the first base. Trimming removed 6 bases from V and 7 bases from J; the gene matches leave 13 bases unexplained. This entry belongs to a study of beta chain features in type 1 diabetes (dated by TCRdb to 2016 to 2018). Notes on the research overall: Mean age, gender distribution, total cell number and subset yield did not differ between patients and healthy donors. Across all samples, 107,917,701 sorted cells were examined, and cell number per subset correlated strongly with RNA yield. In the study, TCRB repertoires of sorted circulating CD4+ T cell subsets from recently diagnosed type 1 diabetes patients were compared with those of matched healthy donors. Naive and central memory subsets were obtained from all 30 or so donors, but regulatory and stem cell-like memory subsets were isolated from only 8 patients and about 8 healthy donors.

What the research found in general, with its limitations: Because the HLA sub-analyses included only small numbers of individuals, any influence of HLA type on TCRB rearrangement was left unresolved. Type 1 diabetes patients showed a moderate but significant shortening of TCRB CDR3 length in all four CD4+ subsets. Naive, central memory and regulatory TCRB repertoires appeared to be more alike among patients than among healthy donors. PCR might favor shorter templates, but patient and control samples were amplified and corrected together, so any skew would affect both groups equally. Because cDNA was sequenced instead of genomic DNA, activated cells with high expression could be over-represented, although the groups did not differ in activation or CD3 levels. Patients with type 1 diabetes made fewer insertions and deleted more nucleotides at VDJ recombination sites, implying thymic rearrangement abnormalities.

This clonotype was obtained from a woman in her late teens or twenties in good health. The receptor chain draws on TRBV29-1 and TRBJ2-3; the junction holds 10 bases that match TRBD2. The sequencing sample was made of central memory CD4+ T cells from blood. The CDR3 corresponds to CSVASSGSGGHTQYF. The DNA is TGCAGCGTGGCCTCTAGCGGGAGTGGGGGGCATACGCAGTATTTT.